The clone carrying this T cell receptor beta chain showed up many times. Antigen: not known. Stable hyperthyroidism meant no progression to ophthalmopathy within 18 months of follow-up. Clinical symptoms, serum thyroxine, TRAb, thyroid ultrasound and orbital computed tomography formed the basis of diagnosis. CDR3 size: 13 residues. From germline, CDR1 is ENHRY and CDR2 SYGVKD. V trimming: 4 bases; J trimming: 3 bases; junction bases outside the gene matches: 2. The TCR beta CDR3 regions underwent amplification from RNA transcripts. Scientists carried out first-round RT-PCR using HTBI primers and then a second-round multiplex PCR. TCRdb re-called the multiplex PCR reads with MiXCR, one entry per CDR3 protein. This sample has 300,000 to 450,000 distinct CDR3 sequences, with 17% found just once. These data belong to a study of Graves' ophthalmopathy and Graves' hyperthyroidism. Turning to the study itself: Blood was drawn at initial diagnosis, before any treatment. Study outcomes and limitations: The majority of expanded thyroid clonotypes above 0.001 frequency also occurred in blood.

The V call is TRBV10-3, the J call TRBJ1-1; 7 bases are shared with TRBD1. The sequencing input was peripheral blood. The TCR originated in an adult woman with stable Graves' hyperthyroidism. CDR3 amino acids: CAISGQGDTEAFF. In nucleotides, the CDR3 is TGTGCCATCAGTGGACAGGGCGACACTGAAGCTTTCTTT.